This T cell receptor beta chain was found in a study of identical twins. Study results and caveats: There is a chance that invariant MAIT and iNKT cells partially muddied zero-insertion analyses. Shared out-of-frame alpha sequences (those common to twins) showed excess low generation probability.

On this clonotype itself: The target antigen is unknown. Relative to the germline gene, one junction end is altered; a read error may explain this.

The cDNA had a unique molecular identifier and a template-switch universal primer site. TCRdb re-analysed the 5' RACE reads in MiXCR, keeping a single row per CDR3 protein. The sample comprises 200,000 to 300,000 distinct CDR3 sequences, about 12% of which are singletons, and 4% to 5% rests with the top ten. The germline V gene has CDR1 LNHNV and CDR2 YYDKDF (reference sequence). This CDR3 has 17 amino acids. Healthy Caucasians made up all donors. The sample also formed part of further work on yellow fever vaccine responses in identical twins.

The sequence was obtained from a woman under 30 in good health. J is TRBJ2-2 and V is TRBV15; 11 positions match TRBD1. What was sequenced was memory (CD45RO+) T cells sorted from blood. The CDR3 DNA reads TGTACCACCAGCAGCGTTGGGGACAGGGGGAGGACCGGGGAGCTGTTTTTT. Protein: CTTSSVGDRGRTGELFF.